The 28 T cell receptor beta chains below come from one sample, sequenced in a study of T cell responses to AZD1222 COVID-19 vaccine. The table came from immunoSEQ multiplex PCR; TCRdb's copy has only in-frame clones and leaves some out. This table has 200,000 to 250,000 clones, just over 90% appearing once. The specimen comprised peripheral blood, sampled on day 0 of MenACWY control vaccination. Receptors were obtained from an adult in good health.

The chain couples TRBV18 to TRBJ2-1, with 13 nucleotides matching TRBD2. The ends lost 6 bases at V and 0 bases at J; junction bases unmatched: 11. CDR1 KGHSH and CDR2 LQKENI come from the germline V gene. This CDR3 has 19 residues. As DNA, the CDR3 is TGTGCCAGCTCCCCAAAGACTAGCGGGGGGCCCACCTCCTACAATGAGCAGTTCTTC. As protein: CASSPKTSGGPTSYNEQFF. The full variable domain, in which reference TRBV18 and TRBJ2-1 provide the parts outside the CDR3, is NAGVMQNPRHLVRRRGQEARLRCSPMKGHSHVYWYRQLPEEGLKFMVYLQKENIIDESGMPKERFSAEFPKEGPSILRIQQVVRGDSAAYFCASSPKTSGGPTSYNEQFFGPGTRLTVL.

V is TRBV7-9 and J is TRBJ2-3, with TRBD1 matching 11 bases. Germline V gene lookup returns CDR1 SEHNR and CDR2 FQNEAQ (reference sequence). The CDR3 extends over 17 amino acids. The trim removed 3 bases at V and 4 bases at J, leaving 9 bases unmatched. The CDR3 DNA reads as TGTGCCAGCAGCTTTATTCGGGGACAGGGGGAGGCAGATACGCAGTATTTT. It codes for CASSFIRGQGEADTQYF.

V is TRBV4-2 and J is TRBJ1-1; the match to TRBD1 covers 7 bases. The CDR3 has 12 amino acids. V gave up 2 bases and J gave up 11 bases; unmatched junction bases: 5. Germline-derived CDR1 and CDR2 are LGHNA and YNFKEQ. The CDR3 DNA reads TGTGCCAGCAGCCAATCCACAGGGGTGGCTTTCTTT. Translated, it gives CASSQSTGVAFF.

This clone was counted a single time. V usage is TRBV2 and J usage is TRBJ1-1; TRBD1 might be the D (6 bases). V was cut by 6 bases and J by 4 bases, with 15 bases left in between. The CDR3 covers 14 residues. The V gene's germline CDR1 is SNHLY and CDR2 FYNNEI. For the CDR3, the DNA is TGTGCCAGCAGCAACAGGGAATACCGCACTGAAGCTTTCTTT. As protein: CASSNREYRTEAFF.

This chain uses TRBV2 with TRBJ1-2, with a possible D match to TRBD1 (6 bases). Deletions cut 7 bases from V and 8 bases from J, with 17 bases between. This CDR3 spans 13 amino acids. Germline V gene lookup returns CDR1 SNHLY and CDR2 FYNNEI. The CDR3 region is CASTSLPGEGYTF. CDR3 nucleotide sequence: TGTGCCAGCACATCCCTCCCAGGGGAGGGCTACACCTTC.

The CDR3 DNA is TGCGCCAGCAGCTATGATAGGGATCAGTATGGCTACACCTTC. It codes for CASSYDRDQYGYTF. This chain joins TRBV4-3 and TRBJ1-2; D not certain. With 5 bases removed from V and 5 bases from J, the gap between germline ends came to 15 bases. The CDR3 runs 14 residues. Germline CDR1 LGHNA, CDR2 YSLEER.

The chain links TRBV7-9 to TRBJ1-1; maybe TRBD1 (5 bases). The CDR3 consists of 15 residues. Germline V gives CDR1 SEHNR, CDR2 FQNEAQ (reference sequence). V lost 1 base and J 5 bases, leaving 14 bases between the germline ends. Here the CDR3 reads CASSLVPQGSTEAFF. The DNA for the CDR3 is TGTGCCAGCAGCTTAGTTCCGCAGGGAAGTACTGAAGCTTTCTTT. Based on the CDR3 plus reference TRBV7-9 and TRBJ1-1, the full variable domain is DTGVSQNPRHKITKRGQNVTFRCDPISEHNRLYWYRQTLGQGPEFLTYFQNEAQLEKSRLLSDRFSAERPKGSFSTLEIQRTEQGDSAMYLCASSLVPQGSTEAFFGQGTRLTVV.

The chain recombines TRBV6-1 with TRBJ1-2, with 7 nucleotides matching TRBD1. Trimming cost V 3 bases and J 2 bases; bases outside gene matches: 6. Germline CDR1 MNHNS, CDR2 SASEGT. The CDR3 is made up of 15 amino acids. The CDR3, as DNA: TGTGCCAGCAGTGACCAACAGGGGAGAAACTATGGCTACACCTTC. Translated: CASSDQQGRNYGYTF.

The chain links TRBV7-6 to TRBJ1-1, with D possibly matching TRBD1 (5 bases). The V gene's germline CDR1 is SGHVS and CDR2 FNYEAQ. The CDR3 spans 13 residues. The V gene lost 5 bases and the J gene lost 5 bases, with 12 bases spanning the gap. CDR3 bases: TGTGCCAGCAGCCTTCAGGAGGGGACTGAAGCTTTCTTT. Protein sequence: CASSLQEGTEAFF.

The chain employs TRBV5-5 and TRBJ1-5; no clear D. V lost 0 bases to trimming and J lost 11 bases, with 9 bases between them. This CDR3 has 12 amino acids. The V gene's germline CDR1 is SGHKS and CDR2 YYEKEE (reference sequence). CDR3 in DNA: TGTGCCAGCAGCTTGGACCTTTTAGCCCAGCATTTT. Its protein product is CASSLDLLAQHF.

This rearrangement joins TRBV29-1 to TRBJ1-2, with D perhaps matching TRBD1 (6 bases). V gave up 7 bases and J gave up 8 bases, with 11 bases separating them. CDR1 SQVTM and CDR2 ANQGSEA come from the germline V gene. CDR3 size: 10 residues. The CDR3 spells CSAYRVGYTF. The DNA of the CDR3 is TGCAGCGCCTACAGGGTCGGCTACACCTTC.

This clone turned up a few times. The gene calls are TRBV3-1 (or the pseudogene TRBV3-2) and TRBJ2-5; TRBD2 matches 9 bases. The CDR3 runs to 14 residues. The junction had 1 base not matched to a gene; V was cut back by 4 bases and J by 1 base. Germline CDR1 is LGHDT and CDR2 is YNNKEL (reference sequence). CDR3 in amino acids: CASSRGGAQETQYF. The CDR3, as DNA: TGTGCCAGCAGCCGCGGGGGGGCCCAAGAGACCCAGTACTTC.

This rearrangement joins TRBV7-2 to TRBJ2-1; TRBD2 matches 9 bases. CDR1 and CDR2 from the germline V gene are SGHTA and FQGNSA. The CDR3 is 16 amino acids. V dropped 1 base and J dropped 5; count of bases not matched to a gene: 6. The CDR3 spells CASSLGGASGDNEQFF. The CDR3 DNA sequence: TGTGCCAGCAGCTTAGGGGGGGCTAGCGGGGACAATGAGCAGTTCTTC.

The J gene is TRBJ1-5, the V gene TRBV7-2; D possibly corresponds to TRBD1 (5 bases). Trimming pared 5 bases from V and 0 bases from J, leaving 11 bases between. Germline loops: CDR1 SGHTA, CDR2 FQGNSA. This CDR3 has 15 residues. The CDR3 sequence is CASSPGQDSNQPQHF. CDR3 DNA: TGTGCCAGCAGCCCGGGGCAGGATAGCAATCAGCCCCAGCATTTT.

The chain has TRBV6-2 or TRBV6-3 and TRBJ2-3; 9 bases map to TRBD1. The V and J ends lost 0 bases and 2 bases, in that order; junction bases with no gene match: 15. CDR1 and CDR2 from the germline V gene are MNHEY and SVGEGT. The CDR3 extends over 20 amino acids. CDR3 region: CASSYSRTVSGTGPTDTQYF. In nucleotides, the CDR3 is TGTGCCAGCAGTTACTCGAGGACAGTGAGCGGGACAGGGCCCACAGATACGCAGTATTTT.

The gene calls are TRBV28 and TRBJ2-1; no clear D gene. V lost 5 bases, J lost 0 bases, and 14 bases lay in between. Germline V lookup: CDR1 MDHEN, CDR2 SYDVKM. The CDR3 covers 16 residues. CDR3 in amino acids: CASSPPGFSSYNEQFF. In DNA, the CDR3 is TGTGCCAGCAGTCCCCCAGGTTTCTCCTCCTACAATGAGCAGTTCTTC.

The DNA for the CDR3 is TGTGCCAGCAGCGAGGGTGGCGGGCTAGCGGGGGCCCAGTGGGACACAGATACGCAGTATTTT. Translated: CASSEGGGLAGAQWDTDTQYF. The V and J genes are TRBV9 and TRBJ2-3; 10 nucleotides match TRBD2. Germline CDR1 SGDLS, CDR2 YYNGEE. The CDR3 sequence is 21 residues long. The junction had 21 bases not matched to a gene; V was cut back by 3 bases and J by 2 bases. The whole variable domain, remainder taken from reference TRBV9 and TRBJ2-3, is DSGVTQTPKHLITATGQRVTLRCSPRSGDLSVYWYQQSLDQGLQFLIQYYNGEERAKGNILERFSAQQFPDLHSELNLSSLELGDSALYFCASSEGGGLAGAQWDTDTQYFGPGTRLTVL.

The J gene is TRBJ2-5, the V gene TRBV4-2, with TRBD2 matching 8 bases. Germline-derived CDR1 and CDR2 are LGHNA and YNFKEQ. Unmatched junction bases numbered 9, after V lost 0 bases and J lost 6 bases. This CDR3 contains 16 residues. CDR3 in amino acids: CASSQDLRGEVKTQYF. The CDR3 DNA sequence: TGTGCCAGCAGCCAAGATTTGCGGGGGGAAGTCAAGACCCAGTACTTC.

The chain joins TRBV3-1 (or the pseudogene TRBV3-2) to TRBJ2-2, with 9 bases fitting TRBD1. V gave up 7 bases and J gave up 1 base; unmatched junction bases: 4. This CDR3 is built from 15 residues. Germline V gene data show CDR1 as LGHDT and CDR2 as YNNKEL (reference sequence). CDR3 loop: CASNPGQGNTGELFF. DNA for the CDR3: TGTGCCAGCAACCCGGGACAGGGGAACACCGGGGAGCTGTTTTTT.

J is TRBJ2-7 and V is TRBV5-1; D is unclear. The CDR3 is 12 amino acids. Looked up from germline, CDR1 is SGHRS and CDR2 is YFSETQ. The ends were cut back, 3 bases at V and 4 bases at J, with 8 bases in the middle. CDR3 DNA sequence: TGCGCCAGCAGCTCGGACGGGTACGAGCAGTACTTC. This translates into CASSSDGYEQYF.

The table lists this clone with a count of one. This rearrangement joins TRBV7-8 to TRBJ1-3; D not certain. V was clipped by 2 bases and J by 4 bases, with 6 bases between them. CDR1 is SGHVS and CDR2 is FQNEAQ in the germline V gene. This CDR3 contains 13 residues. CDR3 region: CASSLYGGNTIYF. Written as DNA, the CDR3 is TGTGCCAGCAGCTTATATGGGGGAAACACCATATATTTT.

The rearrangement joins TRBV30 to TRBJ1-4; D call uncertain. The CDR3 is made up of 12 amino acids. Trimming took 1 base from V and 4 from J, leaving 4 bases between them. CDR1 and CDR2 (germline): GTSNPN, SVGIG (reference sequence). The CDR3 nucleotides are TGTGCCTGGAGTGGTGGTAATGAAAAACTGTTTTTT. Amino acid sequence: CAWSGGNEKLFF.

This chain connects TRBV20-1 to TRBJ2-3; D remains unclear. V lost 1 base and J 6 bases, leaving 5 bases between the germline ends. This CDR3 contains 11 residues. CDR1 is DFQATT, CDR2 SNEGSKA, per germline (reference sequence). The CDR3 DNA reads as TGCAGTGCTAGAGTGGGGGATACGCAGTATTTT. Translating it yields CSARVGDTQYF.

The genes are TRBV6-2 or TRBV6-3 and TRBJ2-2; TRBD2 agrees at 8 bases. CDR1 and CDR2 (germline): MNHEY, SVGEGT. CDR3 length equals 17 residues. With 6 bases clipped from V and 0 bases from J, the junction kept 9 bases outside the gene matches. This CDR3 is CASSSRRLATNTGELFF. The CDR3 bases are TGTGCCAGCAGCTCCCGCCGACTAGCGACGAACACCGGGGAGCTGTTTTTT.

J is TRBJ2-3 and V is TRBV11-3; D uncertain. From germline, CDR1 is SGHNT and CDR2 YENEEA. The CDR3 has 14 residues. Trimming removed 0 bases from V and 1 base from J, with 5 bases in between. Here the CDR3 reads CASSLEAGTDTQYF. CDR3 in DNA: TGTGCCAGCAGCTTAGAGGCCGGCACAGATACGCAGTATTTT. Together with reference TRBV11-3 and TRBJ2-3, the CDR3 gives the full variable domain: EAGVVQSPRYKIIEKKQPVAFWCNPISGHNTLYWYLQNLGQGPELLIRYENEEAVDDSQLPKDRFSAERLKGVDSTLKIQPAELGDSAVYLCASSLEAGTDTQYFGPGTRLTVL.

The rearrangement joins TRBV7-2 to TRBJ2-2; D is possibly TRBD2 (5 bases). The CDR3 is 16 residues long. Trimming removed 1 base at V and 7 bases at J, with 16 bases between. Germline-derived CDR1 and CDR2 are SGHTA and FQGNSA. CDR3: CASSLVGGPSGGELFF. The CDR3 DNA reads TGTGCCAGCAGCTTAGTGGGCGGGCCCTCAGGCGGGGAGCTGTTTTTT.

The chain recombines TRBV9 with TRBJ2-3; either TRBD1 or TRBD2 may supply D (6 bases each). There are 14 residues in the CDR3. V lost 6 bases and J 4 bases, leaving 15 bases between the germline ends. Germline loops: CDR1 SGDLS, CDR2 YYNGEE. This chain's CDR3 is CASNLGGQADTQYF. DNA for the CDR3: TGTGCCAGCAACCTGGGGGGCCAGGCAGATACGCAGTATTTT.

Points on this clone: The junction differs from germline at one of its ends, possibly a read error. This chain uses TRBV12-3 or TRBV12-4 with TRBJ2-1, with D perhaps being TRBD1 or TRBD2 (5 bases each). The CDR3 runs 11 residues. For the CDR3, the DNA is TGTGCCAGCTCCTTCCGGGGCCACCTAATCTTC. It encodes CASSFRGHLIF.